This T cell receptor (beta chain) was profiled in a study of blood T cell repertoires in COVID-19. On the study more broadly: Sites across the United States, Italy and Spain contributed samples from acute and convalescent COVID-19. Sources were T cells, B-cell-depleted T cells, or PBMCs; the material itself was cDNA or gDNA.

Source study methods: Scientists estimated how many nucleated cells there were by amplifying reference gene primers. The table came from immunoSEQ multiplex PCR; TCRdb's copy has only in-frame clones and leaves some out. V and J calls and clone size are copied from that table; D and trimming were computed from the DNA. The sample yields roughly 200,000 clones, about 86% seen once. CDR1 SGHRS and CDR2 YFSETQ come from the germline V gene. The CDR3 is made up of 14 amino acids. J gave up 7 bases and V 5 bases, and 5 bases lay outside the gene matches. The chain has TRBV5-1 and TRBJ2-1; 11 bases match TRBD2. The receptor's source is a man in his 60s who had recovered from COVID-19. The source material was peripheral blood. As DNA, the CDR3 is TGCGCCAGCAGTGCGTCTAGCGGGAGGAATGAGCAGTTCTTC. Protein product: CASSASSGRNEQFF.